The T cell receptor beta chain under discussion was sequenced for a study of blood T cell repertoires in COVID-19. The V gene's germline CDR1 is SGHNT and CDR2 YYREEE (reference sequence). This CDR3 spans 18 amino acids. Germline trimming cut 4 bases from V and 8 bases from J; bases unmatched to any gene: 18. TCRdb's copy holds only in-frame clones and misses some; the assay was immunoSEQ multiplex PCR. The data hold more than 300,000 clones, with 80% to 90% observed a single time. The receptor was derived from a man aged 40-50 years in a cohort exposed to, infected with or recovered from COVID-19 (not recorded which). The chain links TRBV5-4 to TRBJ2-1; 10 nucleotides line up with TRBD2. Input material: PBMCs or T cells enriched from blood (not recorded which). The CDR3 DNA follows: TGTGCCAGCAGCGCCGGGGTAGCGGGAGGTCCGAGGGGAGATGAGCAGTTCTTC. Protein sequence: CASSAGVAGGPRGDEQFF. Full variable domain (missing parts from reference TRBV5-4 and TRBJ2-1): ETGVTQSPTHLIKTRGQQVTLRCSSQSGHNTVSWYQQALGQGPQFIFQYYREEENGRGNFPPRFSGLQFPNYSSELNVNALELDDSALYLCASSAGVAGGPRGDEQFFGPGTRLTVL.